This passage covers 30 T cell receptor beta chains from one sample sequenced in a study of a mutant IDH1 vaccine in newly diagnosed glioma. Time point indicated: week 35, safety follow-up. The study gave 300 ug of mutant IDH1 20-mer peptide per vaccine dose, with topical imiquimod. Sequenced by immunoSEQ multiplex PCR; TCRdb stores in-frame clones only, minus some. The repertoire includes approximately 50,000 clones, approximately 87% of them detected once, and 1.6% sits in the top ten. These TCRs' antigens remain unknown. The specimen comprised PBMCs, sampled from a glioma patient whose treatment included an IDH1 peptide vaccine. These receptors were taken from a man aged 35 to 55 with glioma.

The rearrangement uses TRBV10-3 and TRBJ2-5; no clear D gene. Trimming removed 6 bases at V and 2 bases at J, with 10 bases between. Germline values: CDR1 ENHRY, CDR2 SYGVKD. This CDR3 has 13 residues. In DNA form, the CDR3 reads TGTGCCATCAGGAAGCCGATACAAGAGACCCAGTACTTC. Amino acid sequence: CAIRKPIQETQYF.

The chain carries TRBV10-3 and TRBJ2-3, with 11 nucleotides matching TRBD2. V trimming: 0 bases; J trimming: 5 bases; junction bases outside the gene matches: 10. This CDR3 is 18 amino acids long. Germline lookup yields CDR1 ENHRY and CDR2 SYGVKD. The CDR3 here is CAISESMTSGTLRDTQYF. Written as DNA, the CDR3 is TGTGCCATCAGTGAGTCGATGACTAGCGGGACCTTGAGAGATACGCAGTATTTT.

The chain carries TRBV6-5 and TRBJ2-7; TRBD1 is a possible D gene (6 bases). Germline CDR1 reads MNHEY; CDR2 reads SVGAGI. This CDR3 has 13 amino acids. V lost 8 bases and J 2 bases, leaving 13 bases between the germline ends. The CDR3 nucleotides are TGTGCCAGCGGAGCCGGGACAACCTACGAGCAGTACTTC. It translates to CASGAGTTYEQYF.

The chain recombines TRBV7-2 with TRBJ1-1; D is ambiguous. Germline CDR1 is SGHTA and CDR2 is FQGNSA. The V end lost 7 bases, the J end lost 0 bases, and 9 bases lay between the germline ends. The CDR3 runs to 13 residues. As DNA, the CDR3 is TGTGCCAGCACCGACGGTTTGAACACTGAAGCTTTCTTT. This sequence encodes CASTDGLNTEAFF.

This chain uses TRBV7-2 with TRBJ2-5; D is unclear. This CDR3 region has 14 residues. CDR1 and CDR2 (germline): SGHTA, FQGNSA. V shed 1 base and J shed 2 bases, with 8 bases lying between them. The CDR3 sequence is CASSLEGNQETQYF. CDR3 bases: TGTGCCAGCAGCTTAGAGGGAAATCAAGAGACCCAGTACTTC.

V usage is TRBV29-1 and J usage is TRBJ2-1; no clear D gene. V was shortened by 7 bases and J by 4 bases, with 8 bases between the two germline ends. Germline CDR1 and CDR2: SQVTM and ANQGSEA. This CDR3 is built from 11 residues. The DNA for the CDR3 is TGCAGCGCGAGGTTTTACAATGAGCAGTTCTTC. This codes for CSARFYNEQFF.

The chain combines TRBV5-1 with TRBJ2-3; D ambiguous. The V and J ends lost 4 bases and 0 bases respectively, with 12 bases between them. The germline gives CDR1 SGHRS, CDR2 YFSETQ. This CDR3 is built from 15 residues. The CDR3 here is CASSPDSTSTDTQYF. The DNA for the CDR3 is TGCGCCAGCAGCCCCGACTCGACTAGCACAGATACGCAGTATTTT. Complete variable domain (other parts from reference TRBV5-1 and TRBJ2-3): KAGVTQTPRYLIKTRGQQVTLSCSPISGHRSVSWYQQTPGQGLQFLFEYFSETQRNKGNFPGRFSGRQFSNSRSEMNVSTLELGDSALYLCASSPDSTSTDTQYFGPGTRLTVL.

The chain couples TRBV14 to TRBJ2-7, with D possibly matching TRBD1 (6 bases). Germline-derived CDR1 and CDR2 are SGHDN and FVKESK. This CDR3 region has 15 residues. Trimming took 2 bases from V and 3 from J, leaving 14 bases between them. The CDR3 sequence: CASSQRAGTLYEQYF. The CDR3 DNA sequence: TGTGCCAGCAGCCAAAGGGCCGGGACACTCTACGAGCAGTACTTC.

This clone was counted a few times. The V call is TRBV21-1, the J call TRBJ2-7. TRBV21-1 is classified as a pseudogene. This CDR3 has 9 residues. The CDR3 DNA sequence: TGTGCCAGCAAGGCGGAGCAGTACTTC. This codes for CASKAEQYF.

The chain employs TRBV7-2 and TRBJ2-7; 9 positions match TRBD2. The CDR3 contains 16 residues. Germline V gives CDR1 SGHTA, CDR2 FQGNSA. V lost 1 base to trimming and J lost 4 bases; unmatched junction nucleotides: 8. DNA for the CDR3: TGTGCCAGCAGCTTAGGGGGCGGGAGGGCCTTATACGAGCAGTACTTC. This encodes CASSLGGGRALYEQYF.

The chain joins TRBV9 to TRBJ2-2; D gene ambiguous. The CDR3 is made up of 16 amino acids. Germline V gene lookup returns CDR1 SGDLS and CDR2 YYNGEE. Deletions cut 4 bases from V and 5 bases from J, with 18 bases between. CDR3 protein: CASSPPIVGYTGELFF. The CDR3 nucleotides read TGTGCCAGCAGCCCCCCGATAGTTGGATATACCGGGGAGCTGTTTTTT.

This chain uses TRBV5-4 with TRBJ2-7; 9 nucleotides align to TRBD2. Germline values: CDR1 SGHNT, CDR2 YYREEE (reference sequence). The CDR3 covers 16 residues. V gave up 3 bases and J gave up 1 base; unmatched junction bases: 8. Written as DNA, the CDR3 is TGTGCCAGCAGCTCCCGGGAGACTAGCGGTTCCTACGAGCAGTACTTC. Its translation: CASSSRETSGSYEQYF.

The J gene is TRBJ2-5, the V gene TRBV4-2; perhaps TRBD1 as D (5 bases). Trimming took 1 base from V and 1 from J, leaving 7 bases between them. This CDR3 is 14 amino acids long. Germline V gene sequence: CDR1 LGHNA, CDR2 YNFKEQ. The CDR3: CASSQAGIQETQYF. CDR3 DNA sequence: TGTGCCAGCAGCCAAGCAGGGATCCAAGAGACCCAGTACTTC.

V is TRBV27 and J is TRBJ2-7; possibly TRBD1 for D (8 bases). Germline-derived CDR1 and CDR2 are MNHEY and SMNVEV (reference sequence). CDR3 size: 14 residues. The V gene lost 5 bases and the J gene lost 7 bases, with 18 bases spanning the gap. CDR3 sequence (DNA): TGTGCCAGCAGTACACAGGGGGGGGCCAGGGAGCAGTACTTC. It encodes CASSTQGGAREQYF.

The rearrangement joins TRBV7-3 to TRBJ2-2; D might be TRBD1 or TRBD2, each matching 5 bases. Germline V CDR1 and CDR2: SGHTA, FQGTGA. V was trimmed by 1 base and J by 1 base, leaving 16 bases between them. CDR3 length: 18 amino acids. The chain's CDR3 is CASSLRLTGTLNTGELFF. CDR3 sequence (DNA): TGTGCCAGCAGCTTAAGGCTCACTGGGACGTTGAACACCGGGGAGCTGTTTTTT.

This chain joins TRBV2 and TRBJ2-7, with 7 nucleotides matching TRBD1. The CDR3 length is 14 residues. The trim removed 8 bases at V and 2 bases at J, leaving 9 bases unmatched. Germline CDR1 reads SNHLY; CDR2 reads FYNNEI. The CDR3 nucleotides read TGTGCCAGCGCAAGACAGGGTAGGACCTACGAGCAGTACTTC. It yields the protein CASARQGRTYEQYF.

V gene TRBV7-3 combines with J gene TRBJ2-1; 8 positions match TRBD2. The germline gives CDR1 SGHTA, CDR2 FQGTGA. V shed 1 base and J 6 bases; nucleotides not matched to a gene: 5. This CDR3 contains 15 residues. CDR3 protein: CASSLKAGVFNEQFF. CDR3 in DNA: TGTGCCAGCAGCTTAAAAGCGGGAGTGTTCAATGAGCAGTTCTTC.

The V and J genes are TRBV20-1 and TRBJ1-1, with a possible D match to TRBD1 (5 bases). Looked up from germline, CDR1 is DFQATT and CDR2 is SNEGSKA (reference sequence). Trimming took 6 bases from V and 5 from J, leaving 10 bases between them. This CDR3 is built from 11 residues. In nucleotides, the CDR3 is TGCAGTGCGGGGGGAGTAACTGAAGCTTTCTTT. Translated, it gives CSAGGVTEAFF.

The V gene is TRBV6-6, the J gene TRBJ2-7; 8 positions match TRBD2. J lost 3 bases, V lost 5 bases, and 9 bases had no gene match. CDR3 length: 15 residues. Germline V gives CDR1 MNHNY, CDR2 SVGAGI (reference sequence). The CDR3 loop reads CASSPRMREDYEQYF. The CDR3 DNA reads as TGTGCCAGCAGTCCCAGGATGCGGGAGGACTACGAGCAGTACTTC.

This clone was recorded only once. This sequence joins TRBV5-1 and TRBJ2-1; weak D call: TRBD2 (6 bases). This CDR3 is 15 amino acids long. Trimming cost V 0 bases and J 0 bases, with 7 bases left between them. CDR1 is SGHRS and CDR2 is YFSETQ in the germline V gene. The CDR3 protein is CASSLDGSSYNEQFF. CDR3 coding DNA: TGCGCCAGCAGCTTGGACGGGAGCTCCTACAATGAGCAGTTCTTC.

V is TRBV11-2 and J is TRBJ2-7, with D unresolved. The V gene lost 4 bases and the J gene lost 6 bases, with 7 bases spanning the gap. Looked up from germline, CDR1 is SGHAT and CDR2 is FQNNGV. The CDR3 contains 11 residues. CDR3 protein: CASSYAIEQYF. DNA for the CDR3: TGTGCCAGCAGCTACGCCATCGAGCAGTACTTC.

This clone was picked up one time. Here the CDR3 DNA reads TGTGCCAGCAGTGATTTGGGGAACACTGAAGCTTTCTTT. Its protein is CASSDLGNTEAFF. J is TRBJ1-1 and V is TRBV2; D unresolved. Trimming shortened V by 3 bases and J by 1 base, and 6 bases separated the two germline ends. The germline gives CDR1 SNHLY, CDR2 FYNNEI. This CDR3 region has 13 residues.

The rearrangement joins TRBV6-6 to TRBJ2-1; the match to TRBD2 covers 12 bases. This CDR3 spans 13 amino acids. V lost 11 bases to trimming and J lost 7 bases; unmatched junction nucleotides: 6. The germline CDR1 and CDR2 sequences are MNHNY and SVGAGI (reference sequence). The CDR3 region is CALGLAGGNEQFF. CDR3 nucleotide sequence: TGTGCCCTGGGGCTAGCGGGAGGGAATGAGCAGTTCTTC.

The chain uses TRBV21-1 and TRBJ1-1. TRBV21-1 corresponds to a pseudogene. This CDR3 region has 14 residues. The CDR3 region has the DNA TGTGCCAGCAGCTCCCGGGACGGGGACACTGAAGCTTTCTTT. Its protein product is CASSSRDGDTEAFF.

The chain couples TRBV18 to TRBJ2-7; D unclear. Germline-derived CDR1 and CDR2 are KGHSH and LQKENI. With 1 base removed from V and 3 bases from J, the gap between germline ends came to 7 bases. There are 13 residues in the CDR3. The CDR3 is CASSPRVFYEQYF. CDR3 DNA sequence: TGTGCCAGCTCACCACGGGTCTTCTACGAGCAGTACTTC.

V gene TRBV4-1 combines with J gene TRBJ2-1, with 16 bases matching TRBD2. The junction had 10 bases not matched to a gene; V was cut back by 0 bases and J by 8 bases. The CDR3 runs 19 residues. Germline CDR1 is MGHRA and CDR2 is YSYEKL. CDR3 nucleotides: TGCGCCAGCAGCCAAGAAGGGGTGGGACTAGCGGGAGGGGCATATGAGCAGTTCTTC. It translates to CASSQEGVGLAGGAYEQFF.

The chain uses TRBV6-1 and TRBJ2-7; D might be TRBD2 (6 bases). Trimming pared 4 bases from V and 4 bases from J, leaving 8 bases between. The CDR3 is 12 amino acids. Germline values: CDR1 MNHNS, CDR2 SASEGT. CDR3 protein: CASSGGAYEQYF. CDR3 bases: TGTGCCAGCAGTGGCGGGGCTTACGAGCAGTACTTC.

V and J are TRBV7-2 and TRBJ2-5, with no clear D. The CDR3 spans 12 residues. Germline CDR1 and CDR2: SGHTA and FQGNSA. With 4 bases removed from V and 5 bases from J, the gap between germline ends came to 8 bases. CDR3 sequence (DNA): TGTGCCAGCAGCTCCTACAGTGAGACCCAGTACTTC. Encoded protein: CASSSYSETQYF.

The chain joins TRBV4-3 to TRBJ2-5, with D possibly called TRBD1 or TRBD2 (5 bases each). The CDR3 spans 17 residues. Trimming left V 1 base short and J 4 bases short, with 19 bases between. Germline CDR1 is LGHNA and CDR2 is YSLEER. The CDR3 spells CASSQGSGRVFGETQYF. Here the CDR3 DNA reads TGCGCCAGCAGCCAAGGTTCGGGGCGGGTTTTTGGAGAGACCCAGTACTTC.

This chain uses TRBV6-5 with TRBJ2-3; weak D call: TRBD2 (5 bases). The CDR3 sequence is 14 residues long. Germline V lookup: CDR1 MNHEY, CDR2 SVGAGI. Trimming took off 11 bases at V and 7 bases at J, with 22 bases between the two ends. CDR3 loop: CASGESVMVYTQYF. The CDR3 DNA is TGTGCCTCCGGGGAGTCCGTCATGGTTTATACGCAGTATTTT.